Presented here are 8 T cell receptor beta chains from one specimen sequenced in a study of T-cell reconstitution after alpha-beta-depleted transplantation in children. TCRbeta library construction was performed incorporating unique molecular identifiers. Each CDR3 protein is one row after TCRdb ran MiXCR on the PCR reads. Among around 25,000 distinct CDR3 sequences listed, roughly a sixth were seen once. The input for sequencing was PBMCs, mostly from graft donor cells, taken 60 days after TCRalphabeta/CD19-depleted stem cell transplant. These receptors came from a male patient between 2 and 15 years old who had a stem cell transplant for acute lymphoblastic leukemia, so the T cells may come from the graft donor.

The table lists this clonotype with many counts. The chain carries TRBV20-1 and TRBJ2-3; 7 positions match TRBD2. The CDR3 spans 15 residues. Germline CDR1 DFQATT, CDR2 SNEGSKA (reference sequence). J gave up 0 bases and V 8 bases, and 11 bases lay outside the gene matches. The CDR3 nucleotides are TGCAGTATAGGCCCCGGGGGGAAGAGCACAGATACGCAGTATTTT. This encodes CSIGPGGKSTDTQYF.

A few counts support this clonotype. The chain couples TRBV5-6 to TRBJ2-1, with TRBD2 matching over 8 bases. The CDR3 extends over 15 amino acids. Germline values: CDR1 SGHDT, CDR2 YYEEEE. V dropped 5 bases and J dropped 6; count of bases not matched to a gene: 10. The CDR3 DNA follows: TGTGCCAGCAGGACCTCGGGGGGGCCTAGCAATGAGCAGTTCTTC. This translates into CASRTSGGPSNEQFF.

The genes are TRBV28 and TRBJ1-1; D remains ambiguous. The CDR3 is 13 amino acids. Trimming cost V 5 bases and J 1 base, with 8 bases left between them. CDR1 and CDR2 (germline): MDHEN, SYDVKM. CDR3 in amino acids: CASSGYRNTEAFF. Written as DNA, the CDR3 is TGTGCCAGCAGTGGGTACAGGAACACTGAAGCTTTCTTT.

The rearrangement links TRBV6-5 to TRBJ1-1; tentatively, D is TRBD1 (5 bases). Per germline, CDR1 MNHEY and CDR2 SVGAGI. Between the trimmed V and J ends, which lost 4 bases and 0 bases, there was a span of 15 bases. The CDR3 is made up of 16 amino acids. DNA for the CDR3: TGTGCCAGCAGTTCTCTACAAGGGGTCCTGAACACTGAAGCTTTCTTT. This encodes CASSSLQGVLNTEAFF.

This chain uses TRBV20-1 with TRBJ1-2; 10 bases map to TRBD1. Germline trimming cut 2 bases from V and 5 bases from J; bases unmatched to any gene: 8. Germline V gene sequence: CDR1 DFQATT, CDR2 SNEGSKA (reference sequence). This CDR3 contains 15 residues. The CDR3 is CSARMTGGGWYGYTF. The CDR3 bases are TGCAGTGCTAGAATGACAGGGGGCGGTTGGTATGGCTACACCTTC.

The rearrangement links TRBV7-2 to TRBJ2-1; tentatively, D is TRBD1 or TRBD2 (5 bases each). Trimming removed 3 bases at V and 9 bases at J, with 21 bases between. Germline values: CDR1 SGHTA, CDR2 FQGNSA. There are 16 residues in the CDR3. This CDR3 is CASSFGSLVGVGEQFF. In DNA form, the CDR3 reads TGTGCCAGCAGCTTTGGGTCCTTGGTGGGGGTGGGTGAGCAGTTCTTC.

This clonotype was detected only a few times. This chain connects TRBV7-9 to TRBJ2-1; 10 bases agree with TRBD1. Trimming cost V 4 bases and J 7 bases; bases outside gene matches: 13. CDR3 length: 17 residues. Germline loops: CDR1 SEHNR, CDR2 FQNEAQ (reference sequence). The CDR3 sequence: CASSSTTGGERGNEQFF. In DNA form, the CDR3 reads TGTGCCAGCAGCTCCACGACAGGGGGCGAGAGGGGGAATGAGCAGTTCTTC.

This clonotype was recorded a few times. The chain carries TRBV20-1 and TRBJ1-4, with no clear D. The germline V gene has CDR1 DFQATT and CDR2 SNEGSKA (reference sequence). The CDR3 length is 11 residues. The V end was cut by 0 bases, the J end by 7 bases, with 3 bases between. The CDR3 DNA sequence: TGCAGTGCTAGAGATTTTGAAAAACTGTTTTTT. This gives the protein CSARDFEKLFF.